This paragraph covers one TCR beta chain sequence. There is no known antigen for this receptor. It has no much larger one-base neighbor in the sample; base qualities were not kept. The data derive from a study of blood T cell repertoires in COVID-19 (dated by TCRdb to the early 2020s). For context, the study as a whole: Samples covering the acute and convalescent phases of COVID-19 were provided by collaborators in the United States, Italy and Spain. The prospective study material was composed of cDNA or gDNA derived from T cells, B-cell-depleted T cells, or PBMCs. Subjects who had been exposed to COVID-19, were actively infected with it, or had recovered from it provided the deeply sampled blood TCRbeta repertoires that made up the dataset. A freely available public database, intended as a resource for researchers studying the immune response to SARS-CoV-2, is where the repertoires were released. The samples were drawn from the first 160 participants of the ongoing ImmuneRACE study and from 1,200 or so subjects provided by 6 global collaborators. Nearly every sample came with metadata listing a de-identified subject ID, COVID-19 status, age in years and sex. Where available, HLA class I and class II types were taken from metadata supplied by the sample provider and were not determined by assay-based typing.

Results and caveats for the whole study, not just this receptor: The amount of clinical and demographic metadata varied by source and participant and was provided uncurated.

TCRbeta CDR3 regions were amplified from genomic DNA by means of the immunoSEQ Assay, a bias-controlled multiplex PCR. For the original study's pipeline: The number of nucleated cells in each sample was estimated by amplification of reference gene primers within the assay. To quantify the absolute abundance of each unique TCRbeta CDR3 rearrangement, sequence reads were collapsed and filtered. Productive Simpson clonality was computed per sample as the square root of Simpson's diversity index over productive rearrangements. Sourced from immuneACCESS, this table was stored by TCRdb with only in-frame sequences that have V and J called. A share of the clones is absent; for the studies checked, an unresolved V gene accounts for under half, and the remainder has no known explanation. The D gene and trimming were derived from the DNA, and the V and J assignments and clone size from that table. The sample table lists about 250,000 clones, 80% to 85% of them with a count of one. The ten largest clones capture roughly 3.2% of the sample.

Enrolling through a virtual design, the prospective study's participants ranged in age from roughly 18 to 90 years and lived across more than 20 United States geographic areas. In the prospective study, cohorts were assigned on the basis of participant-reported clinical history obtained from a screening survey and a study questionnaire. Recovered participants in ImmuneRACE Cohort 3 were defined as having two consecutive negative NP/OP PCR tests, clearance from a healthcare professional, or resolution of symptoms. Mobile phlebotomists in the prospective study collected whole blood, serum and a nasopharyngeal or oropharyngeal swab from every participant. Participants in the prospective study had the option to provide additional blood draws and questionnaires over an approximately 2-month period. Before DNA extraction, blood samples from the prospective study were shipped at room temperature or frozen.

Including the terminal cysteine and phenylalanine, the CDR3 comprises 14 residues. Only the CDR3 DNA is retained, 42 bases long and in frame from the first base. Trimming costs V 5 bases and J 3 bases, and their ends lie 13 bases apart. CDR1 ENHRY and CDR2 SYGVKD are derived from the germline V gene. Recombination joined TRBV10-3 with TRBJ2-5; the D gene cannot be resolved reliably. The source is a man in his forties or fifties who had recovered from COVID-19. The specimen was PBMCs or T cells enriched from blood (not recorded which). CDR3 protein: CAISHSTAEETQYF. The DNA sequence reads TGTGCCATCAGTCACTCCACGGCGGAAGAGACCCAGTACTTC.